This passage covers 24 T cell receptor beta chains from one sample sequenced in a study of T cell responses to AZD1222 COVID-19 vaccine. Profiled with immunoSEQ multiplex PCR; TCRdb holds only in-frame clones, not every one. The sample has fewer than 80,000 clones; about 91% are singletons. This sample comprised peripheral blood, obtained 28 days after the second dose of the MenACWY control vaccine. The receptor source for this set is an adult who received the MenACWY meningococcal vaccine as a control.

This rearrangement joins TRBV4-3 to TRBJ1-1, with D maybe TRBD1 (6 bases). The germline V and J ends were trimmed by 0 bases and 1 base, with 6 bases remaining between them. There are 14 residues in the CDR3. Looked up from germline, CDR1 is LGHNA and CDR2 is YSLEER. DNA for the CDR3: TGCGCCAGCAGCCAAGACAGGGGGAACACTGAAGCTTTCTTT. Amino acids: CASSQDRGNTEAFF.

This clone occurred once. The chain employs TRBV6-5 and TRBJ1-3; a weak D match, TRBD1 (6 bases). V lost 2 bases and J 4 bases, leaving 15 bases between the germline ends. The CDR3 spans 16 residues. The germline V gene has CDR1 MNHEY and CDR2 SVGAGI. The CDR3 loop reads CASSYGTGTSGNTIYF. The CDR3 bases are TGTGCCAGCAGTTACGGTACCGGGACATCGGGAAACACCATATATTTT.

The V and J genes are TRBV5-6 and TRBJ1-4; D is undetermined. This CDR3 is built from 14 residues. V lost 2 bases to trimming and J lost 8 bases, with 13 bases between them. Per the germline V gene, CDR1 is SGHDT and CDR2 is YYEEEE. The chain's CDR3 is CASSFGPPEEKLFF. In DNA form, the CDR3 reads TGTGCCAGCAGCTTCGGTCCCCCGGAGGAAAAACTGTTTTTT.

The CDR3 here is CASSRYGGRTDTQYF. CDR3 nucleotides: TGCGCCAGCAGCCGGTACGGGGGTCGCACAGATACGCAGTATTTT. The chain employs TRBV5-1 and TRBJ2-3; tentatively, D is TRBD2 (6 bases). The CDR3 contains 15 residues. V was pared by 4 bases and J by 1 base, with 13 bases between. Germline values: CDR1 SGHRS, CDR2 YFSETQ. Variable domain in full (rest from reference TRBV5-1 and TRBJ2-3): KAGVTQTPRYLIKTRGQQVTLSCSPISGHRSVSWYQQTPGQGLQFLFEYFSETQRNKGNFPGRFSGRQFSNSRSEMNVSTLELGDSALYLCASSRYGGRTDTQYFGPGTRLTVL.

The chain combines TRBV13 with TRBJ1-4; no clear D. Trimming shortened V by 2 bases and J by 3 bases, and 4 bases separated the two germline ends. Germline values: CDR1 PRHDT, CDR2 FYEKMQ (reference sequence). The CDR3 length is 13 residues. The CDR3 DNA follows: TGTGCCAGCAGCTTACGATCTAATGAAAAACTGTTTTTT. Its protein is CASSLRSNEKLFF.

V gene TRBV18 combines with J gene TRBJ2-7; TRBD1 aligns across 8 bases. The junction had 10 bases not matched to a gene; V was cut back by 5 bases and J by 7 bases. Per the germline V gene, CDR1 is KGHSH and CDR2 is LQKENI. The CDR3 is 14 amino acids. The CDR3 spells CASSSDRESGEQYF. The CDR3 DNA follows: TGTGCCAGCTCATCGGACAGGGAAAGTGGGGAGCAGTACTTC.

The V call is TRBV3-1 (or the pseudogene TRBV3-2), the J call TRBJ1-1; tentative D call: TRBD1 (6 bases). The length of the CDR3 is 12 residues. Germline CDR1 reads LGHDT; CDR2 reads YNNKEL (reference sequence). Trimming removed 3 bases at V and 10 bases at J, with 12 bases between. This CDR3 is CASSQFQGRAFF. The CDR3, as DNA: TGTGCCAGCAGCCAGTTCCAGGGGAGAGCTTTCTTT.

The chain recombines TRBV19 with TRBJ1-1; no clear D gene. V shed 0 bases and J shed 11 bases, with 13 bases lying between them. Germline V lookup: CDR1 LNHDA, CDR2 SQIVND (reference sequence). This CDR3 spans 13 amino acids. For the CDR3, the DNA is TGTGCCAGTAGTATAGAAGGCAGCTTTAGGGCTTTCTTT. Residues: CASSIEGSFRAFF. The full variable domain, its missing parts supplied by reference TRBV19 and TRBJ1-1, is DGGITQSPKYLFRKEGQNVTLSCEQNLNHDAMYWYRQDPGQGLRLIYYSQIVNDFQKGDIAEGYSVSREKKESFPLTVTSAQKNPTAFYLCASSIEGSFRAFFGQGTRLTVV.

The V call is TRBV15, the J call TRBJ1-2, with D hard to call. Trimming shortened V by 8 bases and J by 4 bases, and 20 bases separated the two germline ends. Germline values: CDR1 LNHNV, CDR2 YYDKDF (reference sequence). The CDR3 is 15 residues long. The CDR3 DNA sequence: TGTGCCACCGGGTTAGGGCACCACACTTCCTATGGCTACACCTTC. It codes for CATGLGHHTSYGYTF.

The rearrangement joins TRBV28 to TRBJ2-2, with D unclear. V was shortened by 3 bases and J by 1 base, with 9 bases between the two germline ends. This CDR3 is built from 15 residues. Looked up from germline, CDR1 is MDHEN and CDR2 is SYDVKM. As DNA, the CDR3 is TGTGCCAGCAGTTTCAGGCCAGAGAACACCGGGGAGCTGTTTTTT. Translated: CASSFRPENTGELFF.

The chain employs TRBV6-5 and TRBJ2-7, with a possible D match to TRBD1 (6 bases). The CDR3 has 12 amino acids. V was cut by 6 bases and J by 1 base, with 7 bases left in between. Germline loops: CDR1 MNHEY, CDR2 SVGAGI. CDR3 protein: CASRQGSYEQYF. Written as DNA, the CDR3 is TGTGCCAGCAGACAGGGATCCTACGAGCAGTACTTC.

This chain uses TRBV30 with TRBJ1-6, with D perhaps matching TRBD1 (5 bases). Per germline, CDR1 GTSNPN and CDR2 SVGIG (reference sequence). The CDR3 consists of 13 residues. The germline V and J ends were trimmed by 2 bases and 8 bases, with 10 bases remaining between them. CDR3 sequence: CAWSKVGDSPLHF. CDR3 nucleotides: TGTGCCTGGAGTAAGGTAGGGGATTCACCCCTCCACTTT.

V and J are TRBV6-2 or TRBV6-3 and TRBJ1-5, with TRBD1 as a possible D gene (5 bases). Germline V CDR1 and CDR2: MNHEY, SVGEGT. Trimming left V 6 bases short and J 2 bases short, with 14 bases between. The CDR3 consists of 15 residues. The CDR3: CASSGWGSGNQPQHF. The CDR3 nucleotides read TGTGCCAGCAGCGGCTGGGGGTCGGGCAATCAGCCCCAGCATTTT.

The chain is built from TRBV30 and TRBJ2-3, with 7 bases identical to TRBD1. The ends lost 3 bases at V and 4 bases at J; junction bases unmatched: 4. The CDR3 is made up of 13 amino acids. From germline, CDR1 is GTSNPN and CDR2 SVGIG (reference sequence). DNA for the CDR3: TGTGCCTGGAGCCAGGGGGTTCCAGATACGCAGTATTTT. This encodes CAWSQGVPDTQYF.

V and J are TRBV29-1 and TRBJ2-2, with TRBD1 identical over 8 bases. The CDR3 is 14 amino acids. Germline values: CDR1 SQVTM, CDR2 ANQGSEA. Losses at the gene ends were 7 bases for V and 4 bases for J; bases not matched to a gene: 8. In DNA, the CDR3 is TGCAGCGCGACAGGGGAAATCGGCACCGGGGAGCTGTTTTTT. Translated, it gives CSATGEIGTGELFF.

This chain joins TRBV6-4 and TRBJ1-2; 9 positions agree with TRBD1. This CDR3 region has 14 residues. Trimming took 0 bases from V and 7 from J; bases not matched to a gene: 3. Germline-derived CDR1 and CDR2 are MRHNA and SNTAGT. The CDR3 region is CASSDSTGGPGYTF. CDR3 nucleotide sequence: TGTGCCAGCAGTGACTCAACAGGGGGCCCTGGCTACACCTTC.

The genes are TRBV6-2 or TRBV6-3 and TRBJ1-5; tentative D call: TRBD1 (5 bases). The CDR3 is made up of 16 amino acids. The ends were cut back, 6 bases at V and 3 bases at J, with 18 bases in the middle. Germline V gene lookup returns CDR1 MNHEY and CDR2 SVGEGT. CDR3 sequence: CASRPRGLALNQPQHF. CDR3 DNA sequence: TGTGCCAGCAGACCTCGGGGCTTGGCGCTCAATCAGCCCCAGCATTTT.

This chain uses TRBV9 with TRBJ2-3, with 7 nucleotides matching TRBD1. Germline values: CDR1 SGDLS, CDR2 YYNGEE. The ends lost 0 bases at V and 3 bases at J; junction bases unmatched: 4. The CDR3 runs 15 residues. Written as DNA, the CDR3 is TGTGCCAGCAGCGTAGCGGGACAGAGGACAGATACGCAGTATTTT. This translates into CASSVAGQRTDTQYF.

The chain joins TRBV12-3 or TRBV12-4 to TRBJ1-2, with unresolved D. The germline V and J ends were trimmed by 6 bases and 6 bases, with 11 bases remaining between them. The CDR3 contains 12 residues. In DNA, the CDR3 is TGTGCCAGCAGGGAAGGGTTTAATGGCTACACCTTC. This encodes CASREGFNGYTF.

This clone was detected once. The chain links TRBV13 to TRBJ2-7, with 11 bases identical to TRBD1. J was trimmed by 7 bases and V by 2 bases; bases with no gene match: 7. The CDR3 runs 15 residues. CDR1 is PRHDT, CDR2 FYEKMQ, per germline (reference sequence). The CDR3 is CASSLPRTGGREQYF. In DNA form, the CDR3 reads TGTGCCAGCAGCTTACCCCGGACAGGGGGCAGGGAGCAGTACTTC.

The J gene is TRBJ1-1, the V gene TRBV29-1, with 9 bases that match TRBD1. CDR1 and CDR2 from the germline V gene are SQVTM and ANQGSEA. Trimming at V came to 7 bases and at J to 0 bases, leaving 12 bases not matched to a gene. The CDR3 runs 16 residues. Written as DNA, the CDR3 is TGCAGCGCTTATACCGGGACAGGGATACTGAACACTGAAGCTTTCTTT. Amino acids: CSAYTGTGILNTEAFF.

This clone was seen a few times. The gene calls are TRBV9 and TRBJ2-1, with D perhaps being TRBD1 or TRBD2 (6 bases each). V was clipped by 4 bases and J by 3 bases, with 20 bases between them. Germline V CDR1 and CDR2: SGDLS, YYNGEE. CDR3 size: 17 residues. The CDR3 here is CASSLRGGGTHYNEQFF. Here the CDR3 DNA reads TGTGCCAGCAGCCTACGTGGAGGGGGGACCCACTACAATGAGCAGTTCTTC.

Only one count was recorded for this clone. This rearrangement joins TRBV6-5 to TRBJ1-2; D not certain. This CDR3 contains 12 residues. Trimming cost V 8 bases and J 2 bases, with 9 bases left between them. The germline V gene encodes CDR1 MNHEY and CDR2 SVGAGI. The CDR3 bases are TGTGCCAGCTCCCGGCTGAACTATGGCTACACCTTC. It specifies CASSRLNYGYTF.

The chain joins TRBV15 to TRBJ1-4, with 8 bases identical to TRBD1. After removal of 4 bases from V and 7 bases from J, the junction contained 2 bases not matched to a gene. The CDR3 sequence is 13 residues long. The V gene's germline CDR1 is LNHNV and CDR2 YYDKDF (reference sequence). The CDR3 DNA sequence: TGTGCCACCAGCACAGACAGGGGTGAAAAACTGTTTTTT. Amino acids: CATSTDRGEKLFF.